The clone carrying this T cell receptor beta chain was detected ten times or more. Its antigen remains unidentified. The data belong to a study of Graves' ophthalmopathy and Graves' hyperthyroidism. Study findings and constraints: The study's model predicted ophthalmopathy progression at 70% to 71% sensitivity and 72% to 75% specificity.

The CDR3 extends over 12 amino acids. Germline V CDR1 and CDR2: KGHDR, SFDVKD. Trimming took 10 bases from V and 5 from J, leaving 13 bases between them. Amplifying from RNA transcripts, the study obtained TCR beta CDR3 regions. First-round RT-PCR relied on HTBI primers, and a second-round multiplex PCR came next. Via MiXCR, TCRdb re-called the multiplex PCR reads, giving one row per CDR3 protein. The table shows some 350,000 distinct CDR3 sequences, with about 17% occurring only once. The clonotype originates from an adult woman with stable Graves' hyperthyroidism. The specimen was peripheral blood. The chain combines TRBV24-1 with TRBJ2-5; D perhaps matches TRBD2 (6 bases). CDR3 loop: CATEGHRETQYF. The DNA of the CDR3 is TGTGCCACGGAGGGTCATCGGGAGACCCAGTACTTC.